The rows below give T cell receptor beta chains drawn from one sample of a study of blood T cell repertoires in COVID-19. Using immunoSEQ multiplex PCR, the repertoire was profiled, and TCRdb retains in-frame clones only, with some absent. Altogether over 90,000 clones are present, around 81% being singletons, with the ten largest covering less than 6%. Sequencing was performed on peripheral blood. The source is a man older than 75 with COVID-19, enrolled during active disease. The CDR3 runs from the conserved cysteine through the conserved F or W. Each record gives: D gene, clone size, J gene, V gene, CDR3 protein, CDR3 DNA. A D gene is named only where the DNA matches it firmly. A clone size is listed for some rows: how often the clone was seen (once, few, many), or a class if it is expanded.

TRBD1 | - | TRBJ2-5 | TRBV30 | CAWGQGIREETQYF | TGTGCCTGGGGACAGGGTATTAGGGAAGAGACCCAGTACTTC
TRBD1 | once | TRBJ1-3 | TRBV5-1 | CASTLDRDGNTIYF | TGCGCCAGCACCCTGGACAGGGACGGAAACACCATATATTTT
TRBD1 | - | TRBJ1-4 | TRBV2 | CASTRDRGNEKLFF | TGTGCCAGCACTAGGGACAGGGGAAATGAAAAACTGTTTTTT
TRBD1 | - | TRBJ2-3 | TRBV24-1 | CATSENRGRTDTQYF | TGTGCCACCAGTGAGAACAGGGGGCGGACAGATACGCAGTATTTT
TRBD1 | - | TRBJ1-6 | TRBV11-2 | CASSLLGQGLSPLHF | TGTGCCAGCAGCTTATTGGGACAGGGCCTCTCACCCCTCCACTTT
- | - | TRBJ1-4 | TRBV3-1/TRBV3-2 | CASSQVSEKLFF | TGTGCCAGCAGCCAAGTCAGTGAAAAACTGTTTTTT
- | - | TRBJ1-1 | TRBV7-2 | CASLQNTEAFF | TGTGCCAGCTTACAGAACACTGAAGCTTTCTTT
- | - | TRBJ1-5 | TRBV7-2 | CASSPQTGISNQPQHF | TGTGCCAGCAGCCCACAGACAGGAATTAGCAATCAGCCCCAGCATTTT
TRBD1 | - | TRBJ1-1 | TRBV29-1 | CSVTTGAGRTEAFF | TGCAGCGTTACGACAGGGGCGGGCAGGACTGAAGCTTTCTTT
TRBD2 | - | TRBJ2-7 | TRBV19 | CASSIGRLAGHYEQYF | TGTGCCAGTAGTATAGGAAGGCTAGCGGGACACTACGAGCAGTACTTC
TRBD1 | - | TRBJ2-2 | TRBV3-1/TRBV3-2 | CASSLLSTGMYTGELFF | TGTGCCAGCAGCCTACTCTCGACAGGGATGTACACCGGGGAGCTGTTTTTT
TRBD1 | few | TRBJ1-5 | TRBV10-3 | CAISERQGRDQPQHF | TGTGCCATCAGTGAAAGACAGGGACGGGATCAGCCCCAGCATTTT
TRBD1 | once | TRBJ1-3 | TRBV19 | CASSIGRTGPGNTIYF | TGTGCCAGTAGTATAGGCCGGACAGGGCCTGGAAACACCATATATTTT
TRBD1 | many | TRBJ1-2 | TRBV6-2/TRBV6-3 | CASSYVGTAHGYTF | TGTGCCAGCAGTTACGTCGGGACAGCTCATGGCTACACCTTC
- | - | TRBJ1-1 | TRBV29-1 | CSASRGGNTEAFF | TGCAGCGCTTCTAGAGGGGGGAACACTGAAGCTTTCTTT
TRBD1 | - | TRBJ1-4 | TRBV29-1 | CSASGTGGEKLFF | TGCAGCGCTTCCGGGACAGGGGGAGAAAAACTGTTTTTT
- | - | TRBJ1-3 | TRBV5-4 | CASSPLLHRLVSGNTIYF | TGTGCCAGCAGCCCTCTTTTACACAGGTTGGTCTCTGGAAACACCATATATTTT
- | - | TRBJ1-2 | TRBV19 | CASSIGRGYGYTF | TGTGCCAGTAGTATCGGCAGGGGCTATGGCTACACCTTC
TRBD2 | once | TRBJ2-2 | TRBV18 | CASSPLQLAGGNTGELFF | TGTGCCAGCTCACCACTTCAACTAGCGGGAGGGAACACCGGGGAGCTGTTTTTT
TRBD2 | few | TRBJ2-1 | TRBV9 | CASSVGGGTYNEQFF | TGTGCCAGCAGCGTAGGCGGGGGGACGTACAATGAGCAGTTCTTC
- | few | TRBJ2-7 | TRBV10-2 | CASSIPQGVFYEQYF | TGCGCCAGCAGTATCCCACAGGGCGTATTCTACGAGCAGTACTTC
TRBD1 | - | TRBJ1-1 | TRBV6-1 | CASSDEGARNTEAFF | TGTGCCAGCAGTGATGAGGGGGCTCGGAACACTGAAGCTTTCTTT
TRBD2 | - | TRBJ2-7 | TRBV13 | CASSTRTSGSYEQYF | TGTGCCAGCAGCACCCGGACTAGCGGGAGCTACGAGCAGTACTTC
- | - | TRBJ1-6 | TRBV2 | CARRGIGDNSPLHF | TGTGCCAGACGAGGGATTGGAGATAATTCACCCCTCCACTTT
TRBD1 | - | TRBJ2-1 | TRBV5-1 | CASSLAAPPGGEQFF | TGCGCCAGCAGCTTGGCCGCTCCCCCAGGGGGTGAGCAGTTCTTC
- | - | TRBJ2-2 | TRBV28 | CASSYGYTGELFF | TGTGCCAGCAGTTACGGGTACACCGGGGAGCTGTTTTTT
TRBD2 | - | TRBJ2-1 | TRBV25-1 | CASSEDGGVSYNEQFF | TGTGCCAGCAGTGAGGACGGGGGGGTATCCTACAATGAGCAGTTCTTC
TRBD1 | - | TRBJ1-1 | TRBV29-1 | CSVGQGASSAEAFF | TGCAGCGTGGGACAGGGGGCTTCGAGCGCTGAAGCTTTCTTT
TRBD1 | - | TRBJ2-1 | TRBV29-1 | CSVAQGASRNEQFF | TGCAGCGTCGCACAGGGGGCTAGTCGTAATGAGCAGTTCTTC
- | - | TRBJ2-3 | TRBV28 | CASSSRDTYTDTQYF | TGTGCCAGCAGTTCCCGGGACACATACACAGATACGCAGTATTTT
TRBD2 | - | TRBJ2-7 | TRBV7-2 | CASSPSIQRGTYEQYF | TGTGCCAGCAGCCCATCGATCCAGCGGGGAACCTACGAGCAGTACTTC
- | - | TRBJ2-7 | TRBV30 | CATRRSSSEQYF | TGTGCCACTAGGAGGAGTAGCTCCGAGCAGTACTTC
TRBD1 | - | TRBJ1-1 | TRBV13 | CASSQLTGGTKTFF | TGTGCCAGCAGCCAACTCACAGGGGGGACGAAAACTTTCTTT
- | - | TRBJ1-2 | TRBV5-1 | CASSLGPVENYGYTF | TGCGCCAGCAGCTTGGGGCCGGTGGAGAACTATGGCTACACCTTC
TRBD1 | - | TRBJ1-4 | TRBV15 | CATKDRGREKLFF | TGTGCCACCAAGGACAGGGGTCGAGAAAAACTGTTTTTT
TRBD1 | - | TRBJ2-3 | TRBV11-2 | CASSFRSGQGTDTQYF | TGTGCCAGCAGCTTTCGATCGGGACAGGGCACAGATACGCAGTATTTT
- | - | TRBJ1-4 | TRBV12-3/TRBV12-4 | CASVGAGEKLFF | TGTGCCAGCGTGGGGGCGGGTGAAAAACTGTTTTTT
TRBD1 | - | TRBJ1-4 | TRBV29-1 | CSVGPAGGVEKLFF | TGCAGCGTTGGCCCCGCAGGGGGAGTTGAAAAACTGTTTTTT
TRBD1 | - | TRBJ2-7 | TRBV10-3 | CAISGTGGSYEQYF | TGTGCCATCAGTGGTACAGGGGGAAGTTACGAGCAGTACTTC
- | - | TRBJ1-1 | TRBV5-5 | CASSPVNTEAFF | TGTGCCAGCAGCCCAGTGAACACTGAAGCTTTCTTT
TRBD1 | - | TRBJ1-1 | TRBV19 | CASSYRGQGLNTEAFF | TGTGCCAGTAGTTACAGGGGGCAAGGACTGAACACTGAAGCTTTCTTT
TRBD1 | - | TRBJ2-1 | TRBV5-1 | CASSFGTGRSHEQFF | TGCGCCAGCAGCTTCGGGACAGGGAGGAGCCATGAGCAGTTCTTC
- | - | TRBJ1-6 | TRBV10-3 | CAIRQTADSPLHF | TGTGCCATCAGACAAACAGCGGATTCACCCCTCCACTTT
- | few | TRBJ1-1 | TRBV19 | CASSSFGRSSMNTEAFF | TGTGCCAGCAGTTCATTCGGGAGGTCCTCTATGAACACTGAAGCTTTCTTT
- | - | TRBJ2-7 | TRBV27 | CASSILSDRSGREQYF | TGTGCCAGCAGCATTCTCTCCGACAGGTCGGGGAGAGAGCAGTACTTC
- | - | TRBJ1-2 | TRBV5-8 | CASSRDSYGYTF | TGTGCCAGCAGCCGCGACAGCTATGGCTACACCTTC
TRBD2 | - | TRBJ2-2 | TRBV6-2/TRBV6-3 | CASSYLTGGRGELFF | TGTGCCAGCAGTTACTTAACGGGGGGACGCGGGGAGCTGTTTTTT
- | - | TRBJ2-7 | TRBV4-3 | CASSQDPGSYEQYF | TGCGCCAGCAGCCAAGATCCCGGGAGCTACGAGCAGTACTTC
- | - | TRBJ1-5 | TRBV7-2 | CASSFGGRDSNQPQHF | TGTGCCAGCAGCTTTGGAGGGAGGGATAGCAATCAGCCCCAGCATTTT
- | once | TRBJ1-1 | TRBV12-5 | CASGEGREAFF | TGTGCTAGTGGTGAAGGCAGGGAAGCTTTCTTT
- | - | TRBJ1-1 | TRBV2 | CASSPTKRDTGNTEAFF | TGTGCCAGCAGTCCTACGAAAAGGGACACAGGGAACACTGAAGCTTTCTTT
- | - | TRBJ1-2 | TRBV5-4 | CASMVWVGDKSYGYTF | TGTGCCAGCATGGTTTGGGTGGGGGACAAATCGTATGGCTACACCTTC